The 13 T cell receptor beta chains below come from one sample, sequenced in a study of T cell responses to AZD1222 COVID-19 vaccine. Assay: immunoSEQ multiplex PCR; the TCRdb copy retains only in-frame clones and omits some. Of 75,000 to 100,000 clones listed, around nine tenths were seen once; the top ten hold under 2.5%. The sequencing used peripheral blood, collected on day 0 of AZD1222 vaccination. All receptors derive from an adult in good health.

The chain employs TRBV5-1 and TRBJ2-2, with 11 bases that match TRBD2. V gave up 4 bases and J gave up 2 bases; unmatched junction bases: 4. Looked up from germline, CDR1 is SGHRS and CDR2 is YFSETQ. The length of the CDR3 is 16 residues. The DNA for the CDR3 is TGCGCCAGCAGCCGTGGACTAGCGGGCAACACCGGGGAGCTGTTTTTT. Residues: CASSRGLAGNTGELFF.

This chain connects TRBV3-1 (or the pseudogene TRBV3-2) to TRBJ1-4, with 9 nucleotides matching TRBD1. The length of the CDR3 is 19 residues. Germline V gene lookup returns CDR1 LGHDT and CDR2 YNNKEL (reference sequence). Trimming at V came to 4 bases and at J to 7 bases, leaving 19 bases not matched to a gene. The CDR3 here is CASSPFPLGQGRAGEKLFF. DNA for the CDR3: TGTGCCAGCAGCCCATTCCCCTTAGGACAGGGGAGGGCGGGTGAAAAACTGTTTTTT.

The gene calls are TRBV3-1 (or the pseudogene TRBV3-2) and TRBJ2-1, with 7 bases that match TRBD2. The CDR3 runs to 15 residues. Germline CDR1 and CDR2: LGHDT and YNNKEL (reference sequence). The trim removed 1 base at V and 0 bases at J, leaving 0 bases unmatched. The CDR3 spells CASSQGGSSYNEQFF. DNA for the CDR3: TGTGCCAGCAGCCAAGGCGGGAGCTCCTACAATGAGCAGTTCTTC.

This clone has only one observation. The chain combines TRBV19 with TRBJ1-5; D might be TRBD1 (6 bases). CDR3 size: 17 residues. With 1 base removed from V and 0 bases from J, the gap between germline ends came to 13 bases. Germline V gene data show CDR1 as LNHDA and CDR2 as SQIVND (reference sequence). The DNA for the CDR3 is TGTGCCAGTAGTATAGGTGGGGGGCAGATTAGCAATCAGCCCCAGCATTTT. Its protein product is CASSIGGGQISNQPQHF.

This chain joins TRBV7-3 and TRBJ2-2, with D unclear. The germline gives CDR1 SGHTA, CDR2 FQGTGA. With 0 bases removed from V and 0 bases from J, the gap between germline ends came to 2 bases. The CDR3 is 14 residues long. The CDR3 nucleotides are TGTGCCAGCAGCTTAACGGCGAACACCGGGGAGCTGTTTTTT. Its translation is CASSLTANTGELFF.

The chain links TRBV30 to TRBJ2-7; perhaps TRBD2 as D (5 bases). V gave up 0 bases and J gave up 2 bases, with 14 bases separating them. CDR1 and CDR2 (germline): GTSNPN, SVGIG (reference sequence). CDR3 length: 15 residues. CDR3 sequence: CAWSVHGVYTYEQYF. The CDR3, as DNA: TGTGCCTGGAGTGTACACGGGGTTTATACCTACGAGCAGTACTTC.

The V gene is TRBV6-2 or TRBV6-3, the J gene TRBJ2-1; D may match TRBD1 or TRBD2 (6 bases each). V lost 5 bases to trimming and J lost 0 bases, with 11 bases between them. Germline CDR1 is MNHEY and CDR2 is SVGEGT. The CDR3 runs 15 residues. CDR3 DNA: TGTGCCAGCAGTGGAGGGACAAGCTCCTACAATGAGCAGTTCTTC. Translated, it gives CASSGGTSSYNEQFF.

This sequence joins TRBV29-1 and TRBJ2-1, with D hard to call. CDR1 is SQVTM and CDR2 is ANQGSEA in the germline V gene. CDR3 length: 14 amino acids. V shed 6 bases and J shed 0 bases, with 12 bases lying between them. This CDR3 is CSVKDGSSYNEQFF. DNA of the CDR3: TGCAGCGTGAAGGACGGCAGCTCCTACAATGAGCAGTTCTTC.

Here the CDR3 DNA reads TGTGCCAGCAGTTACCGCTCAGCCGGGGCCACCCAAATTAATGAGCAGTTCTTC. Its translation: CASSYRSAGATQINEQFF. The chain uses TRBV6-2 or TRBV6-3 and TRBJ2-1, with D perhaps being TRBD1 or TRBD2 (5 bases each). The CDR3 covers 18 residues. CDR1 is MNHEY and CDR2 is SVGEGT in the germline V gene. V lost 2 bases and J lost 7, with 24 bases in between.

The chain links TRBV2 to TRBJ2-1, with 10 bases aligning to TRBD2. CDR3 length: 15 residues. Germline CDR1 reads SNHLY; CDR2 reads FYNNEI. J was trimmed by 5 bases and V by 6 bases; bases with no gene match: 7. CDR3 DNA sequence: TGTGCCAGCAGCCGGACTAGCGGAACCGACAATGAGCAGTTCTTC. This sequence encodes CASSRTSGTDNEQFF.

The V gene is TRBV4-1, the J gene TRBJ2-2; TRBD2 aligns across 11 bases. This CDR3 contains 18 residues. J lost 3 bases, V lost 4 bases, and 10 bases had no gene match. Per germline, CDR1 MGHRA and CDR2 YSYEKL. The CDR3 DNA sequence: TGCGCCAGCAGCCGAAGTTCGACTAGCGGGGATTACACCGGGGAGCTGTTTTTT. Translation: CASSRSSTSGDYTGELFF.

The rearrangement links TRBV5-4 to TRBJ1-2, with D possibly being TRBD1 (5 bases). Germline V gives CDR1 SGHNT, CDR2 YYREEE (reference sequence). Trimming stripped 4 bases from V and 4 bases from J, with 11 bases between. The CDR3 contains 13 residues. In DNA form, the CDR3 reads TGTGCCAGCAGCAGAGGGACTACCTATGGCTACACCTTC. It codes for CASSRGTTYGYTF.

The chain joins TRBV6-5 to TRBJ1-1; D not resolved. The CDR3 runs 14 residues. Deletions cut 8 bases from V and 4 bases from J, with 17 bases between. Germline V gene lookup returns CDR1 MNHEY and CDR2 SVGAGI. The CDR3 region has the DNA TGTGCCAGCGGGTTCCTTGGCGTGCGCACTGAAGCTTTCTTT. Translation: CASGFLGVRTEAFF.